The 6 T cell receptor beta chains listed next were all sequenced from one sample in a study of cytomegalovirus exposure and HLA in healthy donors. PCR used 60 Vbeta primers and 13 Jbeta primers. The protocol was immunoSEQ multiplex PCR, while the TCRdb copy is restricted to in-frame clones and leaves out a portion. The table includes under 150,000 clones, over 65% detected once. Sequencing used PBMCs. Receptors were obtained from a male donor in good health and CMV-seronegative.

CDR3 amino acids: CSVVKNTEAFF. DNA for the CDR3: TGCAGCGTTGTTAAGAACACTGAAGCTTTCTTT. The J gene is TRBJ1-1, the V gene TRBV29-1; D is uncertain. The germline V gene encodes CDR1 SQVTM and CDR2 ANQGSEA. The V and J ends lost 4 bases and 1 base respectively, with 4 bases between them. The CDR3 runs 11 residues. The full variable domain, its missing parts supplied by reference TRBV29-1 and TRBJ1-1, is SAVISQKPSRDICQRGTSLTIQCQVDSQVTMMFWYRQQPGQSLTLIATANQGSEATYESGFVIDKFPISRPNLTFSTLTVSNMSPEDSSIYLCSVVKNTEAFFGQGTRLTVV.

The chain carries TRBV4-2 and TRBJ2-5, with D unclear. The V end lost 5 bases, the J end lost 3 bases, and 13 bases lay between the germline ends. CDR3 length equals 14 residues. Germline-derived CDR1 and CDR2 are LGHNA and YNFKEQ. The CDR3 sequence is CASSLAQVKETQYF. CDR3 in DNA: TGTGCCAGCAGCTTGGCCCAGGTAAAAGAGACCCAGTACTTC.

The rearrangement joins TRBV18 to TRBJ2-1, with D hard to call. This CDR3 region has 15 residues. Trimming left V 3 bases short and J 6 bases short, with 15 bases between. CDR1 is KGHSH, CDR2 LQKENI, per germline. The CDR3 sequence is CASSPYTQFLNEQFF. The CDR3 DNA sequence: TGTGCCAGCTCACCGTACACCCAATTTCTCAATGAGCAGTTCTTC.

This chain uses TRBV5-4 with TRBJ2-3; TRBD2 matches 11 bases. V shed 2 bases, J shed 4 bases, and the junction held 6 bases outside the gene matches. This CDR3 has 16 residues. The V gene's germline CDR1 is SGHNT and CDR2 YYREEE (reference sequence). The CDR3 is CASSLLAGARPDTQYF. Written as DNA, the CDR3 is TGTGCCAGCAGCTTACTAGCGGGAGCTCGGCCAGATACGCAGTATTTT. The variable domain in full, completed from reference TRBV5-4 and TRBJ2-3, reads ETGVTQSPTHLIKTRGQQVTLRCSSQSGHNTVSWYQQALGQGPQFIFQYYREEENGRGNFPPRFSGLQFPNYSSELNVNALELDDSALYLCASSLLAGARPDTQYFGPGTRLTVL.

This clone appeared a single time. CDR3 protein: CASSEQGGGNEQFF. The CDR3 bases are TGTGCCAGCAGTGAACAGGGAGGGGGCAATGAGCAGTTCTTC. The genes are TRBV2 and TRBJ2-1; TRBD2 is a possible D gene (7 bases). Germline CDR1 is SNHLY and CDR2 is FYNNEI. The CDR3 contains 14 residues. Trimming took off 2 bases at V and 6 bases at J, with 11 bases between the two ends.

This clone was seen just once. The V gene is TRBV10-3, the J gene TRBJ2-7; D is perhaps TRBD1 (6 bases). This CDR3 is built from 12 residues. Germline CDR1 and CDR2: ENHRY and SYGVKD. Written as DNA, the CDR3 is TGTGCAGCCAGGGGTCTTTCCTACGAGCAGTACTTC. It codes for CAARGLSYEQYF.